This T cell receptor (beta chain) was captured by sequencing in a study of post-analysis software for immune sequencing data. Background on the study: Relapsing-remitting, secondary progressive and progressive-relapsing courses of multiple sclerosis were included.

Unique molecular identifiers were present in the TCR beta cDNA libraries. Between about 1 and 11 million T cells gave rise to about 450,000 cDNA molecules. TCRdb re-derived calls from the PCR reads in MiXCR, one entry per CDR3 protein. This sample has some 690,000 distinct CDR3 sequences, with approximately 59% found just once. Study-level results: With TRBV5-6, TRBV5-1 and TRBV20-1 included, about five TRBV segments were more frequent in patients than in controls. Samples from one preparation batch, clustered by F measure, grouped strongly together. Significantly lower normalized Chao1 diversity was found in patients with multiple sclerosis relative to controls.

The CDR3 has 14 residues. The V end lost 8 bases, the J end lost 10 bases, and 24 bases lay between the germline ends. A remark on this clonotype: Its antigen is not known.

Input material: blood. This receptor was taken from a girl aged 2-10 years with multiple sclerosis. This chain uses TRBV12-3 or TRBV12-4 with TRBJ2-7, with D perhaps being TRBD1 or TRBD2 (5 bases each). CDR3 sequence: CASSPPGSEGAQYF. CDR3 nucleotides: TGTGCCAGCTCCCCCCCGGGATCCGAAGGGGCCCAGTACTTC.